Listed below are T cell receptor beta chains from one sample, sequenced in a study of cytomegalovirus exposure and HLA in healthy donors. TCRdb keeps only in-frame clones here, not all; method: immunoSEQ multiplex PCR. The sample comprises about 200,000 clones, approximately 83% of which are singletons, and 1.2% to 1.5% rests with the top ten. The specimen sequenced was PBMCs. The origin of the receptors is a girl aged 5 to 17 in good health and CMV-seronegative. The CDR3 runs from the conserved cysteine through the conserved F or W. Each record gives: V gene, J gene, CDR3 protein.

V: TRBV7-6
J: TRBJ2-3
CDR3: CASSPRGGRERADTQYF

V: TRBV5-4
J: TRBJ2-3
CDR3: CASSDRYPDTQYF

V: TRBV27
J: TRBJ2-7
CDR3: CASSATAGLEQYF

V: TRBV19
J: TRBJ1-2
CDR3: CASSMLTGTYGYTF

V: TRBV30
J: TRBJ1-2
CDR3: CAWRVQGTNYGYTF

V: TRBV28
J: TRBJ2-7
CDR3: CASSSGNTYEQYF

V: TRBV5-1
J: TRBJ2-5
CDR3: CASSLETGIGETQYF

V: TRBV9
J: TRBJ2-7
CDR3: CASSLRGDRGNYEQYF

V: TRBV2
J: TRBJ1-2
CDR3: CASSGRDRGVANYGYTF

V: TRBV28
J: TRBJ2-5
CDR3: CASSISGGARDQETQYF

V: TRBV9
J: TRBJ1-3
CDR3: CASSPQVSGNTIYF

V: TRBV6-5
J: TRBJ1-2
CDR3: CASSYHPGSPNYGYTF

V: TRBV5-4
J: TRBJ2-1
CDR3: CASSSSGSSYNEQFF

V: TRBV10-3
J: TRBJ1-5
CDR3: CAISELTHPFPQHF

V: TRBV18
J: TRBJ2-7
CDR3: CASSPLQGDTYEQYF

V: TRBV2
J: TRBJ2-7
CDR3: CASSTSGATYEQYF

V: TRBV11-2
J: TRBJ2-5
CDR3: CASSPAGLSETQYF

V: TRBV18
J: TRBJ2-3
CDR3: CASSPPGLSTDTQYF

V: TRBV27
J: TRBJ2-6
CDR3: CASRMLRGPGANVLTF

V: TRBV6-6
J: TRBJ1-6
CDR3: CASIYSLGHPGSPLHF

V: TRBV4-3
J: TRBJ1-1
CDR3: CASSQEGQGVEAFF

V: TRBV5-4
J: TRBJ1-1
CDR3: CASSWTGGATEAFF

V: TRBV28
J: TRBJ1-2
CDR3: CASSSPVGQGDGYTF